The clone carrying this T cell receptor beta chain was observed once. Its antigen is unknown. The data belong to a study of post-analysis software for immune sequencing data. The TCR beta cDNA libraries contained unique molecular identifiers. T cells numbering roughly 0.85 to 10 million gave rise to 500,000 or so cDNA molecules. TCRdb itself ran the PCR reads through MiXCR, one entry per CDR3 protein. The sample lists approximately 690,000 distinct CDR3 sequences, roughly three fifths occurring once. Germline V CDR1 and CDR2: SQVTM, ANQGSEA. Trimming took 0 bases from V and 4 from J, leaving 13 bases between them. The CDR3 runs to 14 residues. Whole-study findings and limits: Patients showed TRBV5-6, TRBV5-1 and TRBV20-1 among roughly five TRBV segments more frequent than in controls. Controls showed significantly higher normalized Chao1 diversity than did multiple sclerosis patients.

The receptor's source is a girl aged 2-10 years with multiple sclerosis. J is TRBJ2-7 and V is TRBV29-1; D is unclear. Material: blood. The CDR3 is CSVEESRWPYEQYF. Written as DNA, the CDR3 is TGCAGCGTTGAAGAAAGTAGGTGGCCATACGAGCAGTACTTC.